Presented here are 23 T cell receptor beta chains from one specimen sequenced in a study of radiation and T cells in renal cell carcinoma. Time point defined: blood 4 weeks post-SBRT, at nephrectomy. The treatment was: 15 Gy SBRT to primary tumor, nephrectomy 4 weeks later. Assay: immunoSEQ multiplex PCR; the TCRdb copy retains only in-frame clones and omits some. The repertoire holds fewer than 200,000 clones, with around 90% as singletons. The material sequenced was blood, taken from a patient whose treatment included radiotherapy and nephrectomy. Receptor source: a woman aged 45-65 years with renal cell carcinoma.

This clone was observed a single time. The rearrangement links TRBV7-9 to TRBJ1-2; D perhaps matches TRBD1 (6 bases). V dropped 7 bases and J dropped 3 bases, with 18 bases sitting between them. CDR1 and CDR2 from the germline V gene are SEHNR and FQNEAQ (reference sequence). This CDR3 is 15 amino acids long. CDR3: CASTFTQGRDYGYTF. The DNA for the CDR3 is TGTGCCAGCACCTTCACTCAGGGGCGAGACTATGGCTACACCTTC.

As for this clone: Germline and junction disagree at one end, which may indicate a read error. J is TRBJ2-2 and V is TRBV7-7; possible D gene TRBD1, 7 bases. The CDR3 runs 16 residues. CDR1 is SSHAT and CDR2 is FNYEAQ in the germline V gene (reference sequence). The chain's CDR3 is CASSSRGAPGTGELFF. CDR3 sequence (DNA): TGTGCTAGCAGCTCCAGGGGGGCCCCGGGCACCGGGGAGCTGTTTTTT.

The chain couples TRBV10-1 to TRBJ2-7, with D perhaps TRBD1 or TRBD2 (5 bases each). The CDR3 loop spans 14 amino acids. Looked up from germline, CDR1 is WNHNN and CDR2 is SYGVQD (reference sequence). V was shortened by 3 bases and J by 4 bases, with 13 bases between the two germline ends. CDR3 coding DNA: TGCGCCAGCAGTGACAGGGCGAGGGGTTACGAGCAGTACTTC. Translating it yields CASSDRARGYEQYF.

This clone was found a few times. V usage is TRBV10-3 and J usage is TRBJ1-1; no reliable D call. The germline gives CDR1 ENHRY, CDR2 SYGVKD. The CDR3 runs 11 residues. V was trimmed by 4 bases and J by 3 bases, leaving 3 bases between them. CDR3 in DNA: TGTGCCATCAGTGGGTACACTGAAGCTTTCTTT. Encoded protein: CAISGYTEAFF.

The chain recombines TRBV18 with TRBJ1-3; tentative D call: TRBD1 (5 bases). The CDR3 loop spans 17 amino acids. V lost 3 bases, J lost 3 bases, and 18 bases lay in between. Germline V gives CDR1 KGHSH, CDR2 LQKENI. The CDR3 DNA reads as TGTGCCAGCTCACCGAACCCCTCCCAGGGTCATGGAAACACCATATATTTT. It is translated as CASSPNPSQGHGNTIYF.

This clone was observed once. The rearrangement uses TRBV5-1 and TRBJ1-5; D not certain. V was pared by 1 base and J by 0 bases, with 5 bases between. The CDR3 is made up of 14 amino acids. CDR1 and CDR2 (germline): SGHRS, YFSETQ. The CDR3 here is CASSLISSNQPQHF. Here the CDR3 DNA reads TGCGCCAGCAGCTTGATCAGTAGCAATCAGCCCCAGCATTTT.

The chain carries TRBV2 and TRBJ1-3; no definite D call. Germline assignment: CDR1 SNHLY and CDR2 FYNNEI. The CDR3 consists of 16 residues. V was trimmed by 5 bases and J by 0 bases, leaving 14 bases between them. The CDR3 here is CASSLRGVGSGNTIYF. The CDR3 coding sequence is TGTGCCAGCAGTCTCCGCGGGGTGGGCTCTGGAAACACCATATATTTT.

The rearrangement joins TRBV9 to TRBJ2-1; D gene uncertain. Germline V gene data show CDR1 as SGDLS and CDR2 as YYNGEE. Trimming pared 0 bases from V and 0 bases from J, leaving 10 bases between. The CDR3 has 16 residues. CDR3 DNA: TGTGCCAGCAGCGTAGTAAGTGGCAGCTCCTACAATGAGCAGTTCTTC. It yields the protein CASSVVSGSSYNEQFF.

The chain uses TRBV4-1 and TRBJ2-2; possibly TRBD1 for D (5 bases). The CDR3 totals 15 residues. Trimming stripped 5 bases from V and 4 bases from J, with 14 bases between. The germline V gene has CDR1 MGHRA and CDR2 YSYEKL. CDR3 sequence: CASSITGVRTGELFF. CDR3 in DNA: TGCGCCAGCAGCATAACAGGTGTCCGCACCGGGGAGCTGTTTTTT.

The J gene is TRBJ1-2, the V gene TRBV6-5, with no clear D. This CDR3 spans 13 amino acids. CDR1 and CDR2 (germline): MNHEY, SVGAGI. Trimming stripped 4 bases from V and 4 bases from J, with 10 bases between. The CDR3 protein is CASSSPNTYGYTF. The DNA of the CDR3 is TGTGCCAGCAGTTCGCCAAACACCTATGGCTACACCTTC.

The CDR3 sequence is CASSEGGSGVETQYF. The CDR3 DNA reads as TGTGCCAGCAGTGAAGGTGGTAGCGGGGTAGAGACCCAGTACTTC. This rearrangement joins TRBV2 to TRBJ2-5, with 8 bases that match TRBD2. Germline values: CDR1 SNHLY, CDR2 FYNNEI. V lost 1 base and J lost 4; bases outside the gene matches: 5. The CDR3 is 15 residues long. Variable domain in full (rest from reference TRBV2 and TRBJ2-5): EPEVTQTPSHQVTQMGQEVILRCVPISNHLYFYWYRQILGQKVEFLVSFYNNEISEKSEIFDDQFSVERPDGSNFTLKIRSTKLEDSAMYFCASSEGGSGVETQYFGPGTRLLVL.

In this sample, this clone turned up once. The chain joins TRBV5-1 to TRBJ2-3; 12 bases match TRBD2. Looked up from germline, CDR1 is SGHRS and CDR2 is YFSETQ. V dropped 7 bases and J dropped 4; count of bases not matched to a gene: 7. The CDR3 spans 15 residues. CDR3 sequence reads: CASETSGGSSDTQYF. The DNA of the CDR3 is TGCGCCAGCGAAACTAGCGGGGGGTCGTCAGATACGCAGTATTTT.

This chain joins TRBV19 and TRBJ2-7, with D possibly TRBD1 on 6 matching bases. The CDR3 spans 14 residues. V lost 4 bases, J lost 1 base, and 11 bases lay in between. Germline V gene lookup returns CDR1 LNHDA and CDR2 SQIVND (reference sequence). CDR3 DNA sequence: TGTGCCAGTAGTACCGGGACACAGTCCTACGAGCAGTACTTC. Protein product: CASSTGTQSYEQYF.

The chain couples TRBV19 to TRBJ2-7, with D possibly TRBD1 on 5 matching bases. Germline V gene sequence: CDR1 LNHDA, CDR2 SQIVND (reference sequence). The CDR3 spans 13 residues. The V end lost 4 bases, the J end lost 1 base, and 8 bases lay between the germline ends. This CDR3 reads CASSTRQSYEQYF. CDR3 nucleotides: TGTGCCAGTAGTACCAGACAGTCCTACGAGCAGTACTTC.

The chain uses TRBV14 and TRBJ2-5; 8 bases map to TRBD2. From germline, CDR1 is SGHDN and CDR2 FVKESK. After removal of 4 bases from V and 7 bases from J, the junction contained 8 bases not matched to a gene. The CDR3 has 14 residues. For the CDR3, the DNA is TGTGCCAGCAGCCGAGGACTAGCTTTTGGGACCCAGTACTTC. Protein: CASSRGLAFGTQYF.

The V and J genes are TRBV9 and TRBJ1-2, with D uncertain. Germline lookup yields CDR1 SGDLS and CDR2 YYNGEE. Between the trimmed V and J ends, which lost 0 bases and 2 bases, there was a span of 14 bases. This CDR3 is built from 16 residues. The CDR3 region is CASSVAPPPENYGYTF. CDR3 coding DNA: TGTGCCAGCAGCGTAGCCCCTCCCCCCGAGAACTATGGCTACACCTTC.

The V and J genes are TRBV4-2 and TRBJ2-6; a weak D match, TRBD1 (5 bases). The germline gives CDR1 LGHNA, CDR2 YNFKEQ. The V and J ends lost 4 bases and 2 bases respectively, with 15 bases between them. The CDR3 spans 17 residues. CDR3 amino acids: CASSLATHRTGANVLTF. CDR3 nucleotide sequence: TGTGCCAGCAGCCTGGCGACTCACAGGACTGGGGCCAACGTCCTGACTTTC.

DNA of the CDR3: TGTGCCAGCAGCTATGTGGGGATTGAAGCTTTCTTT. This encodes CASSYVGIEAFF. The chain couples TRBV7-9 to TRBJ1-1; the D is unclear. Trimming took off 4 bases at V and 7 bases at J, with 10 bases between the two ends. The CDR3 is made up of 12 amino acids. Germline V gene lookup returns CDR1 SEHNR and CDR2 FQNEAQ (reference sequence). The complete variable domain, with remaining parts taken from reference TRBV7-9 and TRBJ1-1, reads DTGVSQNPRHKITKRGQNVTFRCDPISEHNRLYWYRQTLGQGPEFLTYFQNEAQLEKSRLLSDRFSAERPKGSFSTLEIQRTEQGDSAMYLCASSYVGIEAFFGQGTRLTVV.

The genes are TRBV4-3 and TRBJ1-6; 7 nucleotides line up with TRBD1. This CDR3 has 16 amino acids. V was pared by 0 bases and J by 8 bases, with 7 bases of the junction left unmatched. Germline CDR1 is LGHNA and CDR2 is YSLEER. CDR3 nucleotides: TGCGCCAGCAGCCAAGACCTAGGGGGCTTCGATTCACCCCTCCACTTT. It codes for CASSQDLGGFDSPLHF.

This clone was observed once. The rearrangement links TRBV15 to TRBJ2-3; 8 bases align to TRBD1. The CDR3 consists of 16 residues. Looked up from germline, CDR1 is LNHNV and CDR2 is YYDKDF (reference sequence). V lost 0 bases to trimming and J lost 1 base; unmatched junction nucleotides: 3. Here the CDR3 reads CATSRDSGQGTDTQYF. The CDR3, as DNA: TGTGCCACCAGCAGAGATTCGGGACAGGGCACAGATACGCAGTATTTT. The full variable domain, rest sourced from reference TRBV15 and TRBJ2-3, is DAMVIQNPRYQVTQFGKPVTLSCSQTLNHNVMYWYQQKSSQAPKLLFHYYDKDFNNEADTPDNFQSRRPNTSFCFLDIRSPGLGDTAMYLCATSRDSGQGTDTQYFGPGTRLTVL.

The rearrangement uses TRBV10-2 and TRBJ1-2, with D perhaps TRBD1 (5 bases). V was cut by 4 bases and J by 6 bases, with 9 bases left in between. Germline assignment: CDR1 WSHSY and CDR2 SAAADI. The CDR3 sequence is 12 residues long. The CDR3 here is CASSAGLHGYTF. The CDR3 DNA is TGCGCCAGCAGTGCAGGGTTACATGGCTACACCTTC.

The V call is TRBV18, the J call TRBJ1-2, with TRBD1 as a possible D gene (5 bases). Deletions cut 5 bases from V and 7 bases from J, with 14 bases between. The CDR3 runs to 13 residues. The germline V gene has CDR1 KGHSH and CDR2 LQKENI. CDR3 residues: CASSATDRSGYTF. In DNA, the CDR3 is TGTGCCAGCTCAGCCACCGACAGAAGTGGCTACACCTTC.

V gene TRBV5-1 combines with J gene TRBJ2-3, with TRBD2 identical over 13 bases. The CDR3 is 17 amino acids. Germline V gene lookup returns CDR1 SGHRS and CDR2 YFSETQ. V dropped 5 bases and J dropped 5; count of bases not matched to a gene: 11. CDR3 sequence: CASRGRLAGGRIDTQYF. The DNA of the CDR3 is TGCGCCAGCAGGGGAAGACTAGCGGGGGGCCGGATAGATACGCAGTATTTT.